One T cell receptor (beta chain) is described in this entry. V shed 5 bases and J 3 bases; nucleotides not matched to a gene: 4. Germline values: CDR1 MGHRA, CDR2 YSYEKL. The CDR3 loop spans 14 amino acids. TCRdb's table, derived via immunoSEQ multiplex PCR, lists solely in-frame clones and lacks some. The sample records tens of thousands of clones, over 75% being singletons. This specimen comes from a study of T cell changes during pregnancy in multiple sclerosis. Sequenced material: CD8+ T cells from peripheral blood mononuclear cells, taken before pregnancy. The TCR sequence derives from a female donor with multiple sclerosis, enrolled in a pregnancy study. J is TRBJ1-2 and V is TRBV4-1; TRBD1 matches 9 bases. CDR3 DNA: TGCGCCAGCAGCGAACAGGGGGCGTACTATGGCTACACCTTC. Protein: CASSEQGAYYGYTF.